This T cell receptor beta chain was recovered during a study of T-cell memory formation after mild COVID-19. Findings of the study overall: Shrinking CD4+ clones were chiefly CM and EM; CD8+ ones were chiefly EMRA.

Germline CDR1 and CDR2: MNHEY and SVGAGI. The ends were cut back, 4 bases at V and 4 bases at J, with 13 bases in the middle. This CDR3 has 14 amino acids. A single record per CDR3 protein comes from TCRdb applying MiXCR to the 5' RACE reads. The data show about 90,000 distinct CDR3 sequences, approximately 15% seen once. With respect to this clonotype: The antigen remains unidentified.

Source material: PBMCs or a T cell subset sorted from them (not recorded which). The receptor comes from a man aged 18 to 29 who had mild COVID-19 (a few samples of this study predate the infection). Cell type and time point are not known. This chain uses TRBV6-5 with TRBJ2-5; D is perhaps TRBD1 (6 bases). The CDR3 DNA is TGTGCCAGCAGTTCCGGACAGCAAGGAGAGACCCAGTACTTC. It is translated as CASSSGQQGETQYF.